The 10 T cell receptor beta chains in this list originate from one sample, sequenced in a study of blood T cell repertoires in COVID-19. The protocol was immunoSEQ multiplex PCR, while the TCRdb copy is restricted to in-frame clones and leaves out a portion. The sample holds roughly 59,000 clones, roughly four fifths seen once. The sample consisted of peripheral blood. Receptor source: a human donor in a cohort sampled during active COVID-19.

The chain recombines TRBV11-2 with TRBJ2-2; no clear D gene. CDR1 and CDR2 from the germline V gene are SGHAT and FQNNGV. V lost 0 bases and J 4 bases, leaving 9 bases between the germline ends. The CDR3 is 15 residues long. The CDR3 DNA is TGTGCCAGCAGCTTAGATCTAGTCCCCACCGGGGAGCTGTTTTTT. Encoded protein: CASSLDLVPTGELFF.

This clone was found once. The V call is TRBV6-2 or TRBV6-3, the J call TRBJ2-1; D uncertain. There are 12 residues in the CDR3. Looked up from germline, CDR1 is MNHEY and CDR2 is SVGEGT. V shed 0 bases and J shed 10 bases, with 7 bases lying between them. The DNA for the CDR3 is TGTGCCAGCAGTTACTCGATGGGCGAGCAGTTCTTC. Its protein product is CASSYSMGEQFF.

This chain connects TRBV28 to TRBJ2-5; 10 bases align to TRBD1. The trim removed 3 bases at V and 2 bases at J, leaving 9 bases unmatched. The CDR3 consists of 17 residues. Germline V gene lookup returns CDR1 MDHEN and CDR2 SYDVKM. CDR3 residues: CASSFPTTGGEQETQYF. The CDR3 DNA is TGTGCCAGCAGTTTCCCCACGACAGGGGGCGAGCAAGAGACCCAGTACTTC.

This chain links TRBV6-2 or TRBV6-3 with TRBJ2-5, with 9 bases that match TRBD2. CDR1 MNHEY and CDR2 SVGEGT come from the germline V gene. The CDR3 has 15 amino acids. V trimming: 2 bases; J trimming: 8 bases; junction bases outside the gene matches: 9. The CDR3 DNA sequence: TGTGCCAGCAGTTACGGACTAGCGAATCGAGACACCCAGTACTTC. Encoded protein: CASSYGLANRDTQYF.

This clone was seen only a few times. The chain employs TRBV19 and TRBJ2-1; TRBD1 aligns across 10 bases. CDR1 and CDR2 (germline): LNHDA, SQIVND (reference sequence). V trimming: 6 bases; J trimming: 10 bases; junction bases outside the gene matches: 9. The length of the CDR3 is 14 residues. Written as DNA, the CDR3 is TGTGCCAGTAGCCCGGGACAGGGGCCAAGGGAGCAGTTCTTC. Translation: CASSPGQGPREQFF.

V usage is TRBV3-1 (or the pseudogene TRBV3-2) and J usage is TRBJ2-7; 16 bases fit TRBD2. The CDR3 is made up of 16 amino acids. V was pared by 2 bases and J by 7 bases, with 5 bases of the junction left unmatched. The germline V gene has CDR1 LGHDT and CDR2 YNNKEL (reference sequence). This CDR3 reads CASSQPMGLAGGEQYF. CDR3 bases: TGTGCCAGCAGCCAACCTATGGGACTAGCGGGAGGGGAGCAGTACTTC.

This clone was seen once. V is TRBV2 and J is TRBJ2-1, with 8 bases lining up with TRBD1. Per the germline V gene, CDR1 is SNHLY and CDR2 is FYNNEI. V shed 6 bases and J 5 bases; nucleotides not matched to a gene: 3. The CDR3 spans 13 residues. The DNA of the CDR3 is TGTGCCAGCAGGCGACAGGGGAACAATGAGCAGTTCTTC. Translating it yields CASRRQGNNEQFF.

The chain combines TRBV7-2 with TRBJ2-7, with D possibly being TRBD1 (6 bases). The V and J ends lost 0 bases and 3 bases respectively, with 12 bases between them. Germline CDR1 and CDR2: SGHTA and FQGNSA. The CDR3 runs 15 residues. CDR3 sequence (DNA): TGTGCCAGCAGCTTAGCGCAGGACAGATTCTACGAGCAGTACTTC. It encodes CASSLAQDRFYEQYF.

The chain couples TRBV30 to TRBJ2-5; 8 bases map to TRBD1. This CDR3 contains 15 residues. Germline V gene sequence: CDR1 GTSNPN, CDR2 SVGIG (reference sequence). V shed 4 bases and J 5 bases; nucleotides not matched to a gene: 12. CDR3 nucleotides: TGTGCCTGGAACATCCGGGCAGGGGGCTGGGAGACCCAGTACTTC. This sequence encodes CAWNIRAGGWETQYF.

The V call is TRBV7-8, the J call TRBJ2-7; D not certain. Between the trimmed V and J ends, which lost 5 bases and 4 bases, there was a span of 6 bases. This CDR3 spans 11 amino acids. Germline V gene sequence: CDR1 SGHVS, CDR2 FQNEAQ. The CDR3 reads CASSLSYEQYF. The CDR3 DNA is TGTGCCAGCAGCCTCTCTTACGAGCAGTACTTC.